This entry lists 13 T cell receptor beta chains sequenced from one sample in a study of cytomegalovirus exposure and HLA in healthy donors. The PCR was carried out with 60 Vbeta primers and 13 Jbeta primers. The method was immunoSEQ multiplex PCR; TCRdb's version includes in-frame clones alone and lacks a portion of them. The top ten hold 0.22% of the sample, which has some 200,000 clones, more than 60% seen once. Sequenced input: PBMCs. The receptors come from a girl aged 2-15 years in good health and CMV-seronegative.

J is TRBJ2-3 and V is TRBV9, with 10 bases matching TRBD2. The CDR3 runs 16 residues. Germline lookup yields CDR1 SGDLS and CDR2 YYNGEE. Losses at the gene ends were 3 bases for V and 0 bases for J; bases not matched to a gene: 4. Here the CDR3 reads CASSESTSGSTDTQYF. The CDR3 coding sequence is TGTGCCAGCAGCGAGTCGACTAGCGGGAGCACAGATACGCAGTATTTT.

The chain carries TRBV19 and TRBJ2-7; D might be TRBD2 (7 bases). The CDR3 has 15 amino acids. The V gene lost 6 bases and the J gene lost 3 bases, with 18 bases spanning the gap. Germline V gene data show CDR1 as LNHDA and CDR2 as SQIVND (reference sequence). CDR3 DNA: TGTGCCAGTAGCCCTCCGGGGGGCCCACGCTACGAGCAGTACTTC. This sequence encodes CASSPPGGPRYEQYF. The variable domain in full, completed from reference TRBV19 and TRBJ2-7, reads DGGITQSPKYLFRKEGQNVTLSCEQNLNHDAMYWYRQDPGQGLRLIYYSQIVNDFQKGDIAEGYSVSREKKESFPLTVTSAQKNPTAFYLCASSPPGGPRYEQYFGPGTRLTVT.

The rearrangement uses TRBV30 and TRBJ1-1; 7 nucleotides line up with TRBD1. Germline V gives CDR1 GTSNPN, CDR2 SVGIG (reference sequence). V was pared by 4 bases and J by 4 bases, with 9 bases of the junction left unmatched. The CDR3 is 14 amino acids. The CDR3 reads CAWNSRGQGTEAFF. The CDR3 nucleotides are TGTGCCTGGAACTCTAGGGGGCAGGGCACTGAAGCTTTCTTT.

The V call is TRBV27, the J call TRBJ2-1; no clear D. Germline CDR1 and CDR2: MNHEY and SMNVEV (reference sequence). The CDR3 extends over 14 amino acids. Trimming left V 5 bases short and J 6 bases short, with 14 bases between. CDR3 amino acids: CASSTRIAVNEQFF. As DNA, the CDR3 is TGTGCCAGCAGTACCCGAATAGCCGTCAATGAGCAGTTCTTC.

The V and J genes are TRBV19 and TRBJ1-2; possible D gene TRBD1, 6 bases. The length of the CDR3 is 14 residues. Trimming left V 7 bases short and J 7 bases short, with 19 bases between. CDR1 is LNHDA and CDR2 is SQIVND in the germline V gene (reference sequence). CDR3 coding DNA: TGTGCCAGTATAGGTGGGGGCGCCTCGGCTGGCTACACCTTC. It specifies CASIGGGASAGYTF.

This chain connects TRBV18 to TRBJ2-4; TRBD2 agrees at 7 bases. The germline V gene encodes CDR1 KGHSH and CDR2 LQKENI. This CDR3 is 14 amino acids long. The junction had 17 bases not matched to a gene; V was cut back by 6 bases and J by 15 bases. CDR3 amino acids: CASSYTERDPGRYF. CDR3 nucleotides: TGTGCCAGCTCGTACACCGAGCGGGACCCTGGGCGGTACTTC.

This chain links TRBV4-1 with TRBJ2-7; D not resolved. The length of the CDR3 is 13 residues. V was shortened by 4 bases and J by 3 bases, with 10 bases between the two germline ends. The V gene's germline CDR1 is MGHRA and CDR2 YSYEKL. The CDR3: CASSPGVDYEQYF. The CDR3 DNA reads as TGCGCCAGCAGCCCAGGCGTAGACTACGAGCAGTACTTC.

This clone was counted only a few times. This chain connects TRBV5-5 to TRBJ2-4; TRBD2 matches 7 bases. From germline, CDR1 is SGHKS and CDR2 YYEKEE (reference sequence). This CDR3 is built from 15 residues. The V gene end was trimmed by 4 bases and the J gene end by 1 base; junction bases not matched to a gene: 5. CDR3 protein: CASSGDYAAKNIQYF. DNA of the CDR3: TGTGCCAGCAGCGGGGACTACGCGGCCAAAAACATTCAGTACTTC.

V is TRBV6-8 and J is TRBJ2-5; a weak D match, TRBD2 (7 bases). The germline CDR1 and CDR2 sequences are MNHGY and SAAAGT. CDR3 length equals 16 residues. The V and J ends lost 0 bases and 1 base respectively, with 12 bases between them. The CDR3 nucleotides read TGTGCCAGCAGTTACTCGGGGCGGGGGCCCCAAGAGACCCAGTACTTC. Amino acid sequence: CASSYSGRGPQETQYF.

This clone was detected a few times. This chain connects TRBV7-9 to TRBJ2-7; no clear D gene. Germline V gene data show CDR1 as SEHNR and CDR2 as FQNEAQ (reference sequence). This CDR3 comprises 12 residues. Trimming cost V 1 base and J 6 bases, with 7 bases left between them. Written as DNA, the CDR3 is TGTGCCAGCAGCTTAGTGGCATCCGAGCAGTACTTC. The encoded protein is CASSLVASEQYF.

J is TRBJ2-3 and V is TRBV9; 7 bases agree with TRBD1. Germline CDR1 reads SGDLS; CDR2 reads YYNGEE. The ends lost 5 bases at V and 4 bases at J; junction bases unmatched: 10. CDR3 size: 15 residues. CDR3 region: CASRKGAHRADTQYF. The CDR3 nucleotides read TGTGCCAGCAGGAAGGGGGCGCACAGGGCAGATACGCAGTATTTT.

V is TRBV6-4 and J is TRBJ1-2; D not certain. Germline values: CDR1 MRHNA, CDR2 SNTAGT. CDR3 length: 14 residues. V dropped 6 bases and J dropped 4 bases, with 15 bases sitting between them. CDR3 in amino acids: CASSPGAAGYGYTF. The CDR3 coding sequence is TGTGCCAGCAGCCCCGGCGCCGCGGGCTATGGCTACACCTTC.

For the CDR3, the DNA is TGTGCCAGCAGTTACTGGGCTAGCGGGGGTTATGAGCAGTTCTTC. Amino acids: CASSYWASGGYEQFF. This sequence joins TRBV6-5 and TRBJ2-1, with 10 bases that match TRBD2. Germline trimming cut 1 base from V and 8 bases from J; bases unmatched to any gene: 5. The CDR3 totals 15 residues. CDR1 is MNHEY and CDR2 is SVGAGI in the germline V gene.